Listed below are T cell receptor beta chains from one sample, sequenced in a study of cytomegalovirus exposure and HLA in healthy donors. The assay was immunoSEQ multiplex PCR, and TCRdb's table has in-frame clones only and misses some. The table shows 130,000 to 150,000 clones, with 75% to 85% occurring only once. Sequencing was performed on PBMCs. The receptors stem from a woman between 18 and 30 years old in good health and CMV-seropositive. CDR3s include the opening cysteine and the closing phenylalanine or tryptophan. The D gene is left open where the match is weak. Clone size appears in some rows only: once, few, many, or a class for an expanded clone.

- TRBJ1-1 TRBV6-1 - CASSPATFQAFF TGTGCCAGCAGCCCTGCGACTTTCCAAGCTTTCTTT
- TRBJ2-5 TRBV5-5 TRBD1 CASSWGTEETQYF TGTGCCAGCAGCTGGGGGACAGAAGAGACCCAGTACTTC
- TRBJ1-2 TRBV19 - CASSTQTERDGYTF TGTGCCAGTAGTACTCAGACAGAAAGGGATGGCTACACCTTC
- TRBJ1-6 TRBV28 - CASTPSPGHQSSYNSPLHF TGTGCCAGCACCCCCAGTCCGGGTCACCAGAGCTCCTATAATTCACCCCTCCACTTT
- TRBJ2-7 TRBV6-5 TRBD1 CATTGTYEQYF TGTGCCACGACAGGGACCTACGAGCAGTACTTC
- TRBJ2-3 TRBV10-3 TRBD1 CAISPGTDSTDTQYF TGTGCCATCAGTCCGGGGACAGATAGCACAGATACGCAGTATTTT
- TRBJ1-5 TRBV15 - CATSRGPGSNQPQHF TGTGCCACCAGCAGAGGGCCAGGGAGCAATCAGCCCCAGCATTTT
- TRBJ2-5 TRBV19 TRBD1 CASSRYRGEETQYF TGTGCCAGTAGCCGATACAGGGGTGAGGAGACCCAGTACTTC
- TRBJ1-2 TRBV5-1 - CASRRDSSNYGYTF TGCGCCAGCAGACGGGACTCCTCAAACTATGGCTACACCTTC
- TRBJ2-3 TRBV30 TRBD1 CAWGTGTGATDTQYF TGTGCCTGGGGCACCGGGACAGGGGCAACAGATACGCAGTATTTT
- TRBJ1-5 TRBV19 - CASRPSYRAPNQPQHF TGTGCCAGTAGACCATCGTACAGGGCCCCCAATCAGCCCCAGCATTTT
- TRBJ2-2 TRBV5-1 - CASSLGGAYTGELFF TGCGCCAGCAGCTTGGGCGGGGCGTACACCGGGGAGCTGTTTTTT
- TRBJ1-2 TRBV5-4 TRBD1 CASSLVVRTGGGSYGYTF TGTGCCAGCAGCTTGGTGGTGCGGACAGGGGGCGGAAGCTATGGCTACACCTTC
- TRBJ2-7 TRBV9 TRBD1 CASSVEGQGKIYEQYF TGTGCCAGCAGCGTAGAAGGACAGGGGAAGATCTACGAGCAGTACTTC
- TRBJ2-7 TRBV2 TRBD1 CASKEQGPTYEQYF TGTGCCAGCAAGGAACAGGGGCCTACCTACGAGCAGTACTTC
- TRBJ1-6 TRBV4-2 - CASSQEGAHLALHF TGTGCCAGCAGCCAAGAGGGGGCGCATCTTGCCCTCCACTTT
- TRBJ2-7 TRBV20-1 - CSARIRDEQYF TGCAGTGCTAGAATCAGGGATGAGCAGTACTTC
- TRBJ1-3 TRBV6-1 - CASSAGGTGNTIYF TGTGCCAGCAGCGCGGGGGGAACTGGAAACACCATATATTTT
- TRBJ2-7 TRBV28 - CASRLELASHEQYF TGTGCCAGCAGATTAGAACTAGCCTCCCACGAGCAGTACTTC
- TRBJ2-5 TRBV2 - CASSDYVETQYF TGTGCCAGCAGCGACTATGTGGAGACCCAGTACTTC
once TRBJ2-7 TRBV5-1 TRBD1 CASSPSTRGSSYEQYF TGCGCCAGCAGCCCCTCCACCAGGGGGAGCTCCTACGAGCAGTACTTC
few TRBJ1-2 TRBV6-6 TRBD1 CASSYGGDRGRGGYTF TGTGCCAGCAGTTACGGGGGGGACAGGGGGCGAGGGGGCTACACCTTC
- TRBJ2-2 TRBV5-1 TRBD2 CASSSVTSGGNTGELFF TGCGCCAGCAGCTCAGTAACTAGCGGGGGGAACACCGGGGAGCTGTTTTTT